Listed here is a single T cell receptor (beta chain). This CDR3 has 13 residues. The germline V gene encodes CDR1 KGHSH and CDR2 LQKENI. Trimming left V 6 bases short and J 1 base short, with 8 bases between. This sample stems from a study of response to subunit inactivated influenza vaccine. MiXCR, applied by TCRdb to the RT-PCR reads, yields one record per CDR3 protein. Counted here are about 540,000 distinct CDR3 sequences, 20% to 25% occurring once; the ten biggest clones make up approximately 3%. This same sample was also taken into another study, of T cells expressing NK-cell markers. That paper states: UMIs were included in TCR beta cDNA generated by 5'RACE template switching.

The TCR comes from a middle-aged man who received an inactivated influenza vaccine. The starting material was CD4+ T cells sorted from PBMCs, obtained roughly 13 days after vaccination. The gene calls are TRBV18 and TRBJ2-3; no definite D call. The CDR3, as DNA: TGTGCCAGCTCGAAACGGGGCACAGATACGCAGTATTTT. Translating gives CASSKRGTDTQYF.